The text below deals with one TCR beta chain. Its specificity is not known. This entry comes from a study of cytomegalovirus exposure and HLA in healthy donors. Germline CDR1 reads SGHDN; CDR2 reads FVKESK. Between the trimmed V and J ends, which lost 0 bases and 4 bases, there was a span of 16 bases. The CDR3 length is 16 residues. Primers: 60 Vbeta forward and 13 Jbeta reverse. The protocol was immunoSEQ multiplex PCR, while the TCRdb copy is restricted to in-frame clones and leaves out a portion. Of 150,000 to 200,000 clones listed, about three quarters were seen once; the top ten hold around 5.7%. Study-level points and caveats: Earlier results showed most TCR beta V segments being productive about 87% or about 30% of the time. Further analysis was carried out later, and it showed several of the most significant clusters appearing linked to common viral pathogens. HLA alleles showed associations with some 17,000 TCR beta sequences in a later analysis, at a 0.05 false discovery rate.

Participants comprised healthy donors of bone marrow. The sequencing sample was made of PBMCs. The sequence was collected from a man aged 35 to 55 in good health and CMV-seronegative. The chain is built from TRBV14 and TRBJ2-7, with D maybe TRBD1 (5 bases). The CDR3 reads CASSQDAVWGRYEQYF. CDR3 sequence (DNA): TGTGCCAGCAGCCAAGATGCCGTTTGGGGCCGATACGAGCAGTACTTC.